This TCR beta chain was observed in a study of T cells after yellow fever vaccination (dated by TCRdb to the late 2010s). With respect to the entire study: The SMART-Seq v4 Ultra Low Input RNA kit was used to prepare libraries from fractions with low cell numbers. To follow T-cell clones before and after primary and booster YFV17D yellow fever vaccination, bulk TCR alpha and beta repertoires were sequenced over time. Blood was drawn at multiple timepoints before and after primary and secondary immunization, with bulk PBMC replicates and cell subsets isolated. Two healthy male donors, one aged 18 to 30 and one aged 30 to 40 years, were included in the cohort. Study-level results and caveats: Because only a couple of donors were included in the study, the extent to which the findings can be generalized is limited. Computational filtering was required because FACS-sorted repertoires could contain abundant contaminating clonotypes from the bulk population. Compared with the primary T-cell response, the secondary T-cell response was faster but weaker, reaching its peak on day 5 rather than on day 15. A small share of clonotypes was detected in both CD4 and CD8 compartments, with the overlap likely arising from convergent recombination. After the booster, most of the clones that had expanded following primary vaccination were detected again (roughly 97% of CD4 and 80% to 90% of CD8), which suggests that memory was broadly maintained.

From its cysteine to its phenylalanine, the CDR3 spans 14 amino acids. Just CDR3 DNA is preserved here, 42 bases in frame from base 1. Based on the germline V gene, the CDR1 and CDR2 sequences are MNHEY and SVGEGT. V is shortened by 6 bases, J by 1 base, and the region joining them spans 13 bases. In the case of this clonotype: No antigen is known for it. No qualities accompany the bases; no much larger clone lies one base away.

TCR cDNA was synthesized by 5'RACE template switching, which introduced a universal primer site and unique molecular identifiers. cDNA synthesis was primed from both the TCR alpha and TCR beta constant segments. Library amplification involved two PCR steps, and the second step added sample barcodes and sequencing adapters. Libraries were sequenced on Illumina HiSeq 2500 (2x100 bp) or NovaSeq (2x150 bp). Concerning the study's data processing: Demultiplexing of reads and collapsing into UMI consensus sequences were performed with MIGEC, and V(D)J alignment was carried out with MiXCR. Vaccine-responding clonotypes were identified with edgeR using replicate PBMC samples, with FDR below 0.01 and a log2 fold change above 5 up to day 15 being required. Bulk clonotypes were assigned CD4 or CD8 identity according to which sequenced CD4 or CD8 repertoire held them at higher abundance. The public reads were quality trimmed at Q25 with fastp and then assembled into clones with MiXCR by TCRdb, keeping productive beta chains. Identical CDR3 protein sequences are pooled into one entry, listed with their most common genes and DNA. The V and J calls here are based on TCRdb, not the publication. The sample table contains roughly 300,000 distinct CDR3 sequences; only one count was recorded for 8.1% of them. The ten largest clones capture roughly 18% of the sample.

The intended sense of this specimen's treatment or condition label: live attenuated yellow fever vaccine strain. At each blood-draw timepoint, two biological replicates of bulk PBMCs were obtained. A standard Ficoll-Paque protocol was used to isolate PBMCs from peripheral blood. RNA was extracted with TriZol from bulk PBMCs, CD4 and CD8 fractions, and dextramer-positive and dextramer-negative fractions. The sample in question was PBMCs, obtained approximately 47 days after the first yellow fever vaccination. The V and J segments used are TRBV6-2 or TRBV6-3 and TRBJ2-7; no D gene can be assigned with confidence. This clonotype was sampled from a man younger than 35 who received the YFV17D yellow fever vaccine. The CDR3 sequence is CASRVSDVSYEQYF. The nucleotide sequence is TGTGCCAGCAGAGTTTCGGACGTATCCTACGAGCAGTACTTC.